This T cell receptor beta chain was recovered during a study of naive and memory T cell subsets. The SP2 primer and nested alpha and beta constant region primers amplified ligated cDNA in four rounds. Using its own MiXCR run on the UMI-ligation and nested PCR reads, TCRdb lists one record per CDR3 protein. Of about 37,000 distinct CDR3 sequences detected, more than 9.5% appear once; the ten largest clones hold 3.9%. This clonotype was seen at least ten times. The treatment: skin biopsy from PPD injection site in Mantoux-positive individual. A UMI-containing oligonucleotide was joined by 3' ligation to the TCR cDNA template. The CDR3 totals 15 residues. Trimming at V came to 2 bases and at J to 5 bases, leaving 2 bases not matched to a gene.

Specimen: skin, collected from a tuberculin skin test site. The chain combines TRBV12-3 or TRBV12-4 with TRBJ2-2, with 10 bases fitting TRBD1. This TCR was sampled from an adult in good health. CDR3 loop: CASSLLGQGTGELFF. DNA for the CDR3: TGTGCCAGCAGTTTATTGGGACAGGGGACCGGGGAGCTGTTTTTT.